Listed below are T cell receptor beta chains from one sample, sequenced in a study of shared clonotypes between healthy human individuals. The protocol was immunoSEQ multiplex PCR, while the TCRdb copy is restricted to in-frame clones and leaves out a portion. The repertoire includes 600,000 or so clones, about 98% of them detected once, and 0.25% to 0.35% sits in the top ten. Sequencing input: naive CD8+ T cells sorted from blood. These receptors originate from a man in his thirties or forties in good health. Both conserved end residues are part of each CDR3. A D gene is named only where the DNA matches it firmly.

d_call j_call v_call cdr3_aa cdr3_nt
. TRBJ2-1 TRBV6-5 CASSYSHYNEQFF TGTGCCAGCAGTTACTCGCACTACAATGAGCAGTTCTTC
. TRBJ2-2 TRBV7-3 CASSPRLGELFF TGTGCCAGCAGCCCAAGACTAGGGGAGCTGTTTTTT
. TRBJ2-4 TRBV5-1 CASRPGDGSPGIQYF TGCGCCAGCAGACCAGGGGATGGGAGCCCGGGCATTCAGTACTTC
TRBD1 TRBJ1-5 TRBV6-5 CASSSGTGENQPQHF TGTGCCAGCAGTTCCGGGACAGGCGAAAATCAGCCCCAGCATTTT
. TRBJ1-1 TRBV7-9 CASSPQDRIEAFF TGTGCCAGCAGTCCACAGGATAGGATTGAAGCTTTCTTT
. TRBJ2-2 TRBV29-1 CSFLGTENTGELFF TGCAGCTTCCTTGGGACGGAGAACACCGGGGAGCTGTTTTTT
. TRBJ2-7 TRBV4-1 CASSQGGGYEQYF TGCGCCAGCAGCCAGGGGGGCGGCTACGAGCAGTACTTC
. TRBJ1-5 TRBV11-2 CASSLRAGNQPQHF TGTGCCAGCAGCTTACGGGCAGGTAATCAGCCCCAGCATTTT
. TRBJ2-3 TRBV5-1 CASSFYLRDLAGTDTQYF TGCGCCAGCAGCTTTTACCTTAGAGACCTAGCCGGCACAGATACGCAGTATTTT
TRBD1 TRBJ2-7 TRBV28 CASSPGTVIRYEQYF TGTGCCAGCAGCCCAGGGACAGTAATTCGCTACGAGCAGTACTTC
TRBD2 TRBJ2-1 TRBV7-9 CASIPSGTYNEQFF TGTGCCAGCATCCCTAGCGGGACCTACAATGAGCAGTTCTTC
TRBD2 TRBJ2-1 TRBV27 CASSLSASGFYEQFF TGTGCCAGCAGTTTATCGGCTAGCGGGTTTTATGAGCAGTTCTTC
TRBD2 TRBJ2-3 TRBV5-1 CASSLSPSGTSTAADTQYF TGCGCCAGCAGCTTATCGCCGTCGGGGACTAGCACAGCAGCGGATACGCAGTATTTT
. TRBJ1-5 TRBV7-9 CASSLTNQPQHF TGTGCCAGCAGCTTAACTAATCAGCCCCAGCATTTT
. TRBJ2-7 TRBV9 CASSNVGEQYF TGTGCCAGCAGCAACGTGGGGGAGCAGTACTTC
TRBD1 TRBJ1-1 TRBV28 CASSYYRGGNTEAFF TGTGCCAGCAGTTACTACAGGGGAGGGAACACTGAAGCTTTCTTT
TRBD1 TRBJ1-1 TRBV6-5 CASSYRDRARDTEAFF TGTGCCAGCAGTTACCGAGACAGGGCGCGGGACACTGAAGCTTTCTTT
TRBD2 TRBJ2-7 TRBV7-2 CASSAGTSPGYEQYF TGTGCCAGCAGCGCAGGGACTAGCCCTGGATACGAGCAGTACTTC
. TRBJ1-4 TRBV7-2 CASSLGGLAEKLFF TGTGCCAGCAGCTTAGGGGGCCTCGCTGAAAAACTGTTTTTT